Listed below are T cell receptor beta chains from one sample, sequenced in a study of T-cell memory formation after mild COVID-19. TCRdb reprocessed the 5' RACE reads via MiXCR and lists one record per CDR3 protein. The table records roughly 240,000 distinct CDR3 sequences, less than 20% of them present only once. The sequenced sample consisted of PBMCs or a T cell subset sorted from them (not recorded which). Source of these receptors: an adult woman who had mild COVID-19 (a few samples of this study predate the infection). Cell type and time point are not known. Both conserved end residues are part of each CDR3. Each record gives: CDR3 DNA, CDR3 protein, J gene, D gene, CDR3 length, V gene, clone size. A D gene is named only where the DNA matches it firmly. The size entry is marked missing in some rows and otherwise reads once, few, many or a size class.

TGTGCCAGCAGCGTAGGAGTAGGGGGAAGCGGGGGCCCACGGACAGATACGCAGTATTTT | CASSVGVGGSGGPRTDTQYF | TRBJ2-3 | TRBD2 | 20 | TRBV9 | .
TGTGCCAGCAGCACCCTCGGCGAGCAGTACTTC | CASSTLGEQYF | TRBJ2-7 | . | 11 | TRBV7-9 | .
TGCGCCAGCAGCTCGGGACTTCTTACGGCAGATACGCAGTATTTT | CASSSGLLTADTQYF | TRBJ2-3 | . | 15 | TRBV5-1 | few
TGTGCCAGCAGTTACTCGAGTGGGAGGCGGAACACTGAAGCTTTCTTT | CASSYSSGRRNTEAFF | TRBJ1-1 | . | 16 | TRBV6-2/TRBV6-3 | .
TGTGCCAGCAGTACTCGGACAGGGAGCACTGAAGCTTTCTTT | CASSTRTGSTEAFF | TRBJ1-1 | TRBD1 | 14 | TRBV2 | .
TGCGCCAGCAGCTTGGGGATCTCAGTCGAGAACACTGAAGCTTTCTTT | CASSLGISVENTEAFF | TRBJ1-1 | . | 16 | TRBV5-1 | .
TGTGCCAGCAGTGCGGGGACCAATCAGCCCCAGCATTTT | CASSAGTNQPQHF | TRBJ1-5 | . | 13 | TRBV25-1 | .
TGCAGTGCTAGAACCGGGCCAGGGGATGGCTACACCTTC | CSARTGPGDGYTF | TRBJ1-2 | . | 13 | TRBV20-1 | .
TGTGCCAGCAGGGTCAGACCCCAAGAGACCCAGTACTTC | CASRVRPQETQYF | TRBJ2-5 | . | 13 | TRBV27 | .
TGTGCCAGCAGCCGCACAGGGGCCAATGAGCAGTTCTTC | CASSRTGANEQFF | TRBJ2-1 | TRBD1 | 13 | TRBV4-2 | many
TGTGCCAGCAGTGCCCCGGGAGGGGGAAGCTGGTACGAGCAGTACTTC | CASSAPGGGSWYEQYF | TRBJ2-7 | TRBD2 | 16 | TRBV6-6 | few
TGTGCCAGCAGCCAAGTAAAGCGGGGTGTAGAGACCCAGTACTTC | CASSQVKRGVETQYF | TRBJ2-5 | TRBD2 | 15 | TRBV3-1 | few
TGTGCCAGTAGAGAGACAGGGTTCGGGCTTAATTCACCCCTCCACTTT | CASRETGFGLNSPLHF | TRBJ1-6 | TRBD1 | 16 | TRBV19 | .
TGTGCCAGCAGCTCTGAAGCTTTCTTT | CASSSEAFF | TRBJ1-1 | . | 9 | TRBV7-9 | .
TGCGCCAGCAGCTTGGGACCGGGACAGGGGGCCTACGAGCAGTACTTC | CASSLGPGQGAYEQYF | TRBJ2-7 | TRBD1 | 16 | TRBV5-1 | few
TGTGCCAGCAGCTTAGGGGGAGGCGAAGCTTTCTTT | CASSLGGGEAFF | TRBJ1-1 | . | 12 | TRBV7-9 | few
TGCAGTGCTAGAGATCAGGGGACGAACACTGAAGCTTTCTTT | CSARDQGTNTEAFF | TRBJ1-1 | . | 14 | TRBV20-1 | .
TGTGCCAGCAGCGGCCACTCAGGAGGGGAAAGTGAAGCTTTCTTT | CASSGHSGGESEAFF | TRBJ1-1 | . | 15 | TRBV9 | few
TGTGCCAGCAGTTTAGCCCTAGGGACGGGGTATAGCAATCAGCCCCAGCATTTT | CASSLALGTGYSNQPQHF | TRBJ1-5 | . | 18 | TRBV12-3/TRBV12-4 | many
TGTGCCAGCAGTCGTCCAGCGGGGGGCTACACCGGGGAGCTGTTTTTT | CASSRPAGGYTGELFF | TRBJ2-2 | TRBD2 | 16 | TRBV12-3/TRBV12-4 | few
TGCGCCAGCAGCCCTACCCTCAGGGGTCACTATGGCTACACCTTC | CASSPTLRGHYGYTF | TRBJ1-2 | . | 15 | TRBV4-1 | .
TGTGCCAGCAGCTTGGGGGCCCGGGCAGGGGGAAGGGGAGATACGCAGTATTTT | CASSLGARAGGRGDTQYF | TRBJ2-3 | TRBD1 | 18 | TRBV7-2 | .
TGTGCCAGCAGAGAGACAGGGCGCTACGAGCAGTACTTC | CASRETGRYEQYF | TRBJ2-7 | TRBD1 | 13 | TRBV6-1 | few
TGTGCCAGCAGCCTAAAGCTAGGAAGGACCGGGGAGCTGTTTTTT | CASSLKLGRTGELFF | TRBJ2-2 | . | 15 | TRBV21-1 | few
TGTGCCAGTAGTATAGTCGGAGGGAGTGAGACCCAGTACTTC | CASSIVGGSETQYF | TRBJ2-5 | . | 14 | TRBV19 | few
TGCGCCAGCAGCTTTATAAGTCAAGGGACAGGGCGCAATCAGCCCCAGCATTTT | CASSFISQGTGRNQPQHF | TRBJ1-5 | TRBD1 | 18 | TRBV5-1 | .
TGTGCCAGTAGTATACAGGGTAGGGACAATGAGCAGTTCTTC | CASSIQGRDNEQFF | TRBJ2-1 | . | 14 | TRBV19 | .
TGTGCCAGCAGCTTGGGTTGGGACAGGGGCTACGAGCAGTACTTC | CASSLGWDRGYEQYF | TRBJ2-7 | TRBD1 | 15 | TRBV7-9 | .
TGTGCCAGCAGCTCAGGGGGGGGTCAGCCCCAGCATTTT | CASSSGGGQPQHF | TRBJ1-5 | TRBD1 | 13 | TRBV7-9 | few
TGTGCCAGCAGGAAATTGGTGAACACCGGGGAGCTGTTTTTT | CASRKLVNTGELFF | TRBJ2-2 | . | 14 | TRBV6-1 | few
TGTGCCAGCAGTTCCGTCGGACTAGCGGGTAGCACAGATACGCAGTATTTT | CASSSVGLAGSTDTQYF | TRBJ2-3 | TRBD2 | 17 | TRBV6-6 | few